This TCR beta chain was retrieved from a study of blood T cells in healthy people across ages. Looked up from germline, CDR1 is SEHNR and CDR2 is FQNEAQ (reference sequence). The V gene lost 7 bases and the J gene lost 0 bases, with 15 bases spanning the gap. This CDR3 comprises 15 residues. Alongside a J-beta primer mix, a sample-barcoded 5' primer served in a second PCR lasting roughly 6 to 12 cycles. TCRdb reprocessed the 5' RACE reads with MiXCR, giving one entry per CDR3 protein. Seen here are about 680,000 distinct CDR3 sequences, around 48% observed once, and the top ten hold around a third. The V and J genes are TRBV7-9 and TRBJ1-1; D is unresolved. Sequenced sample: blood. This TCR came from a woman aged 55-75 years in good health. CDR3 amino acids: CASTRQGQMNTEAFF. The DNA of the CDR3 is TGTGCCAGCACCCGCCAAGGGCAAATGAACACTGAAGCTTTCTTT.